What follows are 5 T cell receptor beta chains derived from one specimen sequenced in a study of human T cells and chemical hapten exposure. From the RACE reads, TCRdb called clonotypes with MiXCR, one entry per CDR3 protein. The sample includes 75,000 to 100,000 distinct CDR3 sequences, around an eighth seen only once; the top ten take around 2.2%. Noted time point: patch test 1, 2 weeks after DPC sensitization. Treatment denoted: therapeutic diphenylcyclopropenone sensitization with weekly scalp DPC. This sample comprised whole blood, obtained in connection with sensitization to the hapten diphenylcyclopropenone (DPC). The receptors derive from a middle-aged woman with alopecia areata. Some clones in this sample may be carry-over from other donors' samples.

This clonotype occurred a few times. The chain is built from TRBV18 and TRBJ1-1; the D is unclear. The germline V gene has CDR1 KGHSH and CDR2 LQKENI. V shed 6 bases and J shed 4 bases, with 12 bases lying between them. The CDR3 loop spans 13 amino acids. This CDR3 is CASSVRSGTEAFF. The CDR3, as DNA: TGTGCCAGCTCGGTGAGGTCTGGCACTGAAGCTTTCTTT. Full variable domain (outside the CDR3, taken from reference TRBV18 and TRBJ1-1): NAGVMQNPRHLVRRRGQEARLRCSPMKGHSHVYWYRQLPEEGLKFMVYLQKENIIDESGMPKERFSAEFPKEGPSILRIQQVVRGDSAAYFCASSVRSGTEAFFGQGTRLTVV.

Here the CDR3 DNA reads TGTGCCAGTCTGGGACTCCCGAGTTCCAATGAGCAGTTCTTC. It yields the protein CASLGLPSSNEQFF. This rearrangement joins TRBV28 to TRBJ2-1; a weak D match, TRBD2 (6 bases). V shed 9 bases and J shed 6 bases, with 18 bases lying between them. The CDR3 runs to 14 residues. CDR1 is MDHEN and CDR2 is SYDVKM in the germline V gene.

This clonotype was seen more than once but under ten times. The chain recombines TRBV28 with TRBJ2-7; TRBD1 is a possible D gene (7 bases). V was trimmed by 6 bases and J by 13 bases, leaving 16 bases between them. Germline loops: CDR1 MDHEN, CDR2 SYDVKM. The CDR3 spans 11 residues. The CDR3: CASSHGTAGYF. The CDR3 bases are TGTGCCAGCAGCCACGGGACAGCGGGCTACTTC.

The chain joins TRBV5-1 to TRBJ2-3; D could derive from TRBD1 or TRBD2 (6 bases each). The CDR3 is made up of 16 amino acids. V lost 0 bases, J lost 4 bases, and 15 bases lay in between. From germline, CDR1 is SGHRS and CDR2 YFSETQ. This CDR3 reads CASSLGPGAGADTQYF. In nucleotides, the CDR3 is TGCGCCAGCAGCTTGGGACCGGGGGCCGGCGCAGATACGCAGTATTTT.

There are a few counts of this clonotype. This chain uses TRBV6-1 with TRBJ1-2, with D unresolved. The germline CDR1 and CDR2 sequences are MNHNS and SASEGT. This CDR3 contains 13 residues. V lost 5 bases to trimming and J lost 6 bases, with 13 bases between them. The CDR3 DNA sequence: TGTGCCAGCAGTTTGGGGAGGTGGGATGGCTACACCTTC. Translated: CASSLGRWDGYTF.